This T cell receptor beta chain was documented in a study of T cell changes during pregnancy in multiple sclerosis (dated by TCRdb to the late 2010s). About the full investigation: In women with multiple sclerosis, the researchers looked at how the T cell repertoire shifted as pregnancy progressed.

Libraries were built with the immunoSEQ multiplex PCR assay. Drawn from immuneACCESS, this table holds only the in-frame rearrangements with V and J called that TCRdb kept. Clones are partly lost; checked studies trace under half to an unresolved V gene and leave the rest unexplained. The sample table shows around 100,000 clones, and around 94% are seen once. In total, the top ten clones hold 0.8% to 1% of the sample. CDR1 and CDR2 are read off the germline V gene (reference sequence) as MNHEY and SMNVEV. The V and J ends are trimmed by 3 bases and 5 bases, leaving 11 bases between them. The cysteine opens and the phenylalanine closes a CDR3 of 13 amino acids. Just the 39-base CDR3 DNA is kept, in frame starting at base 1. This clone was seen only a few times. The antigen it recognizes is unknown. No base quality information exists; no much larger clone differs at one position.

The V gene is TRBV27 and the J gene is TRBJ2-7; TRBD2 is perhaps the D gene, given 6 matching bases. The sequence was collected from a female donor with multiple sclerosis, enrolled in a pregnancy study. The sample in question was peripheral blood, obtained after pregnancy. The CDR3 reads as follows: CASSFMEGNEQYF. Here is the DNA: TGTGCCAGCAGTTTTATGGAGGGAAACGAGCAGTACTTC.